The TCR beta chain described here comes from a study of blood T cell repertoires in COVID-19. Overall study context: Whether acute or convalescent, the COVID-19 samples came from the United States, Italy and Spain. Sources were T cells, B-cell-depleted T cells, or PBMCs; the material itself was cDNA or gDNA.

The CDR3 covers 13 residues. Germline values: CDR1 SGHTA, CDR2 FQGNSA. The ends were cut back, 5 bases at V and 0 bases at J, with 5 bases in the middle. The authors' processing: Reference gene primer amplification gave nucleated cell count estimates. Assay used: immunoSEQ multiplex PCR; TCRdb lists only in-frame clones, some missing. The DNA was the basis for D and trimming; V, J and clone size are from that table. The sample has a few hundred thousand clones, approximately 86% seen once. This TCR came from a woman in her forties or fifties with active or convalescent COVID-19. The chain is built from TRBV7-2 and TRBJ1-3, with D hard to call. The sample comprised peripheral blood. CDR3 coding DNA: TGTGCCAGCAGCCCCATCTCTGGAAACACCATATATTTT. It is translated as CASSPISGNTIYF.